Listed here are 13 T cell receptor beta chains from one sample, sequenced in a study of cytomegalovirus exposure and HLA in healthy donors. In the PCR, 60 Vbeta and 13 Jbeta primers were used. Produced via immunoSEQ multiplex PCR; TCRdb's table is partial and in-frame only. The sample carries over 150,000 clones, roughly 80% recorded once. Sequencing was carried out using PBMCs. The receptors originated from a male donor in good health and CMV-seropositive.

V usage is TRBV13 and J usage is TRBJ1-1; possibly TRBD1 for D (6 bases). Trimming removed 1 base at V and 2 bases at J, with 11 bases between. This CDR3 is built from 15 residues. Germline V gives CDR1 PRHDT, CDR2 FYEKMQ (reference sequence). CDR3 DNA: TGTGCCAGCAGCTTAGAAGGACAGAGAAACACTGAAGCTTTCTTT. The encoded protein is CASSLEGQRNTEAFF.

The chain recombines TRBV9 with TRBJ2-5, with 7 bases aligning to TRBD2. CDR1 SGDLS and CDR2 YYNGEE come from the germline V gene. This CDR3 has 16 residues. Germline trimming cut 1 base from V and 4 bases from J; bases unmatched to any gene: 10. CDR3 region: CASSVSGTTGVETQYF. The CDR3 DNA reads TGTGCCAGCAGCGTAAGCGGGACGACGGGCGTAGAGACCCAGTACTTC.

The chain uses TRBV30 and TRBJ2-5, with D possibly being TRBD2 (6 bases). Germline CDR1 is GTSNPN and CDR2 is SVGIG (reference sequence). The CDR3 loop spans 11 amino acids. V lost 8 bases and J 7 bases, leaving 14 bases between the germline ends. In DNA form, the CDR3 reads TGTGCCGGCCGTCAGGGAGGGACCCAGTACTTC. Encoded protein: CAGRQGGTQYF.

The chain recombines TRBV27 with TRBJ2-1; TRBD1 matches at 7 bases. The CDR3 is 17 amino acids. J lost 0 bases, V lost 7 bases, and 12 bases had no gene match. CDR1 is MNHEY, CDR2 SMNVEV, per germline (reference sequence). The DNA for the CDR3 is TGTGCCAGCAAACGAAATACCGGGACAGTCTCCTACAATGAGCAGTTCTTC. As protein: CASKRNTGTVSYNEQFF.

The rearrangement joins TRBV5-1 to TRBJ1-2, with no clear D. V was shortened by 4 bases and J by 4 bases, with 11 bases between the two germline ends. CDR3 length equals 13 residues. Germline V lookup: CDR1 SGHRS, CDR2 YFSETQ. Written as DNA, the CDR3 is TGCGCCAGCAGCGAGGACTTTATCTATGGCTACACCTTC. Its protein is CASSEDFIYGYTF.

The V call is TRBV9, the J call TRBJ1-1; 7 bases agree with TRBD1. This CDR3 has 16 amino acids. V lost 0 bases and J lost 2; bases outside the gene matches: 7. Germline CDR1 reads SGDLS; CDR2 reads YYNGEE. The CDR3 nucleotides read TGTGCCAGCAGCGTAGGGGCCGGGACAGCAAACACTGAAGCTTTCTTT. Translation: CASSVGAGTANTEAFF.

The rearrangement links TRBV9 to TRBJ2-2, with 10 positions matching TRBD1. CDR3 length: 16 residues. Trimming took 4 bases from V and 4 from J; bases not matched to a gene: 7. CDR1 and CDR2 (germline): SGDLS, YYNGEE. The CDR3 reads CASSPQTGGATGELFF. In nucleotides, the CDR3 is TGTGCCAGCAGCCCCCAGACAGGGGGCGCCACCGGGGAGCTGTTTTTT.

The rearrangement joins TRBV5-1 to TRBJ1-2, with D unclear. This CDR3 has 14 residues. The germline V gene has CDR1 SGHRS and CDR2 YFSETQ. Trimming removed 1 base at V and 2 bases at J, with 9 bases between. The CDR3 loop is CASSLSGKNYGYTF. In DNA form, the CDR3 reads TGCGCCAGCAGCTTGTCCGGTAAAAACTATGGCTACACCTTC.

The V call is TRBV19, the J call TRBJ1-1; 8 positions match TRBD1. V lost 5 bases and J lost 1; bases outside the gene matches: 6. Germline CDR1 reads LNHDA; CDR2 reads SQIVND (reference sequence). The CDR3 has 15 residues. The CDR3 DNA follows: TGTGCCAGTAGTTTCCGGACAGGGAGGAACACTGAAGCTTTCTTT. Translating it yields CASSFRTGRNTEAFF. Supplemented by reference TRBV19 and TRBJ1-1, the full variable domain reads DGGITQSPKYLFRKEGQNVTLSCEQNLNHDAMYWYRQDPGQGLRLIYYSQIVNDFQKGDIAEGYSVSREKKESFPLTVTSAQKNPTAFYLCASSFRTGRNTEAFFGQGTRLTVV.

V is TRBV2 and J is TRBJ2-2, with 11 positions matching TRBD1. Trimming removed 5 bases from V and 13 bases from J; junction bases left unmatched: 9. CDR1 is SNHLY and CDR2 is FYNNEI in the germline V gene. CDR3 length equals 14 residues. CDR3 amino acids: CASSSPGTGGWLFF. DNA for the CDR3: TGTGCCAGCAGTAGCCCCGGGACAGGGGGTTGGCTGTTTTTT.

The chain carries TRBV11-2 and TRBJ1-2; 8 nucleotides match TRBD1. V trimming: 5 bases; J trimming: 7 bases; junction bases outside the gene matches: 15. The CDR3 has 16 residues. Germline V gene data show CDR1 as SGHAT and CDR2 as FQNNGV. The CDR3 loop reads CASSTFRTGLGRGYTF. CDR3 bases: TGTGCCAGCAGCACGTTTAGGACAGGGCTCGGGCGTGGCTACACCTTC.

V is TRBV5-1 and J is TRBJ2-5; D ambiguous. The germline V gene has CDR1 SGHRS and CDR2 YFSETQ. V gave up 0 bases and J gave up 3 bases, with 9 bases separating them. This CDR3 spans 14 amino acids. CDR3 sequence: CASSLAMEKETQYF. The CDR3 DNA is TGCGCCAGCAGCTTGGCGATGGAGAAAGAGACCCAGTACTTC.

The gene calls are TRBV7-9 and TRBJ1-2; 8 nucleotides line up with TRBD1. Losses at the gene ends were 8 bases for V and 4 bases for J; bases not matched to a gene: 3. CDR1 is SEHNR, CDR2 FQNEAQ, per germline (reference sequence). The CDR3 loop spans 12 amino acids. The CDR3 region has the DNA TGTGCCAGCGCAGGGGGCTCCTATGGCTACACCTTC. Its translation: CASAGGSYGYTF.